This paragraph reports one T cell receptor (beta chain). What it recognizes is unknown. The data derive from a study of cytomegalovirus exposure and HLA in healthy donors. Study observations and caveats: Indistinguishable V segments, including TRBV6-2 and TRBV6-3, were excluded. Evidence from a later analysis indicated that most CMV-associated TCR beta chains looked HLA-restricted.

Primers for the PCR totalled 60 Vbeta and 13 Jbeta. Here immunoSEQ multiplex PCR was the method, and the copy in TCRdb shows in-frame clones only, minus some. Of roughly 100,000 clones listed, under 85% are singletons. Trimming removed 2 bases from V and 2 bases from J, with 14 bases in between. This CDR3 contains 15 residues. Germline V gene lookup returns CDR1 SGHRS and CDR2 YFSETQ. The sequence derives from a woman aged 40 to 49 in good health and CMV-seropositive. Sequences were obtained from PBMCs. The V and J genes are TRBV5-1 and TRBJ2-7; D perhaps matches TRBD1 (6 bases). The CDR3 DNA sequence: TGCGCCAGCAGCTTACGCCTCGACAGGACCTACGAGCAGTACTTC. Protein sequence: CASSLRLDRTYEQYF.